Presented here are 27 T cell receptor beta chains from one specimen sequenced in a study of cytomegalovirus exposure and HLA in healthy donors. Both 60 Vbeta primers and 13 Jbeta primers went into the PCR. Some clones are missing from TCRdb's copy, which holds only in-frame ones; the method was immunoSEQ multiplex PCR. The sample includes 100,000 or so clones, less than 90% of them seen just once. The sequenced material came from PBMCs. These receptor sequences come from a man aged 35-49 years in good health and CMV-seronegative.

The chain recombines TRBV9 with TRBJ1-2, with TRBD1 as a possible D gene (5 bases). Germline V gene sequence: CDR1 SGDLS, CDR2 YYNGEE. The CDR3 consists of 18 residues. V lost 3 bases to trimming and J lost 0 bases, with 21 bases between them. The CDR3 region has the DNA TGTGCCAGCAGCGCCGGTCAGGGAACAGGCCTCACTAACTATGGCTACACCTTC. It encodes CASSAGQGTGLTNYGYTF. The variable domain in full, with the rest retrieved from reference TRBV9 and TRBJ1-2, is DSGVTQTPKHLITATGQRVTLRCSPRSGDLSVYWYQQSLDQGLQFLIQYYNGEERAKGNILERFSAQQFPDLHSELNLSSLELGDSALYFCASSAGQGTGLTNYGYTFGSGTRLTVV.

This chain links TRBV7-9 with TRBJ1-1; D unclear. CDR1 is SEHNR and CDR2 is FQNEAQ in the germline V gene (reference sequence). This CDR3 is built from 12 residues. Trimming took off 1 base at V and 7 bases at J, with 7 bases between the two ends. CDR3: CASSLDASEAFF. In DNA, the CDR3 is TGTGCCAGCAGCTTAGACGCCAGTGAAGCTTTCTTT.

V usage is TRBV5-1 and J usage is TRBJ2-5; 8 bases match TRBD2. Germline loops: CDR1 SGHRS, CDR2 YFSETQ. The length of the CDR3 is 17 residues. The junction had 16 bases not matched to a gene; V was cut back by 4 bases and J by 5 bases. This CDR3 is CASSLQARGAGGETQYF. CDR3 bases: TGCGCCAGCAGCCTCCAGGCGCGGGGGGCCGGGGGGGAGACCCAGTACTTC.

This chain connects TRBV12-5 to TRBJ2-7, with D possibly TRBD2 on 6 matching bases. The V end lost 9 bases, the J end lost 0 bases, and 12 bases lay between the germline ends. From germline, CDR1 is LGHNT and CDR2 FRNRAP. CDR3 size: 13 residues. The CDR3 DNA reads as TGTGCTAGCCTGGGACTTCCCTCCTACGAGCAGTACTTC. Its translation: CASLGLPSYEQYF. Using reference TRBV12-5 and TRBJ2-7 for the parts outside the CDR3, the full variable domain is DARVTQTPRHKVTEMGQEVTMRCQPILGHNTVFWYRQTMMQGLELLAYFRNRAPLDDSGMPKDRFSAEMPDATLATLKIQPSEPRDSAVYFCASLGLPSYEQYFGPGTRLTVT.

The rearrangement links TRBV9 to TRBJ2-3; D may be TRBD1 (6 bases). The V gene lost 4 bases and the J gene lost 5 bases, with 17 bases spanning the gap. CDR1 and CDR2 (germline): SGDLS, YYNGEE. CDR3 size: 15 residues. This CDR3 reads CASSPEGHLLDTQYF. In DNA form, the CDR3 reads TGTGCCAGCAGCCCAGAGGGACACTTACTAGATACGCAGTATTTT.

J is TRBJ1-4 and V is TRBV7-2; D not certain. Germline V gene data show CDR1 as SGHTA and CDR2 as FQGNSA. V was cut by 5 bases and J by 7 bases, with 23 bases left in between. The CDR3 consists of 17 residues. The CDR3 loop is CASSGEGPVFWSEKLFF. In DNA form, the CDR3 reads TGTGCCAGCAGCGGGGAGGGCCCGGTTTTTTGGAGTGAAAAACTGTTTTTT.

The V and J genes are TRBV5-6 and TRBJ2-5; a weak D match, TRBD1 (6 bases). The V gene's germline CDR1 is SGHDT and CDR2 YYEEEE. The CDR3 has 13 amino acids. The ends were cut back, 1 base at V and 3 bases at J, with 7 bases in the middle. DNA for the CDR3: TGTGCCAGCAGCTTGAGGACAGAAGAGACCCAGTACTTC. This translates into CASSLRTEETQYF.

V is TRBV7-3 and J is TRBJ2-3, with a tentative D call TRBD2 (6 bases). Per germline, CDR1 SGHTA and CDR2 FQGTGA. The CDR3 is 15 amino acids. V lost 5 bases and J lost 0, with 12 bases in between. CDR3 coding DNA: TGTGCCAGCAGCCTCCGCGGGGCTAGCACAGATACGCAGTATTTT. It yields the protein CASSLRGASTDTQYF.

The chain is built from TRBV4-3 and TRBJ2-3; 11 bases fit TRBD2. Per germline, CDR1 LGHNA and CDR2 YSLEER. The trim removed 1 base at V and 0 bases at J, leaving 9 bases unmatched. The CDR3 is 19 residues long. The chain's CDR3 is CASSQGLPSGGPSTDTQYF. Here the CDR3 DNA reads TGCGCCAGCAGCCAAGGTCTCCCTAGCGGGGGGCCTAGCACAGATACGCAGTATTTT.

The chain recombines TRBV7-9 with TRBJ2-1, with 8 bases aligning to TRBD2. This CDR3 spans 16 amino acids. Looked up from germline, CDR1 is SEHNR and CDR2 is FQNEAQ (reference sequence). Trimming at V came to 5 bases and at J to 8 bases, leaving 14 bases not matched to a gene. The CDR3 loop reads CASSPSRIGGADEQFF. The DNA for the CDR3 is TGTGCCAGCAGCCCCTCGCGGATCGGGGGGGCTGATGAGCAGTTCTTC.

The V and J genes are TRBV21-1 and TRBJ2-2; TRBD1, the D gene given by the table, was not confirmed from the DNA. TRBV21-1 is a pseudogene segment. The CDR3 loop spans 15 amino acids. The CDR3 reads CASSKDRDKGGELFF. In DNA form, the CDR3 reads TGTGCCAGCAGCAAGGACAGGGACAAAGGCGGGGAGCTGTTTTTT.

The V and J genes are TRBV10-2 and TRBJ1-1, with D possibly TRBD1 on 6 matching bases. The CDR3 loop spans 14 amino acids. Germline V gene sequence: CDR1 WSHSY, CDR2 SAAADI. V was pared by 5 bases and J by 0 bases, with 10 bases between. CDR3: CASSQQGLNTEAFF. The DNA for the CDR3 is TGCGCCAGCAGTCAACAGGGATTGAACACTGAAGCTTTCTTT.

V usage is TRBV19 and J usage is TRBJ2-7, with D possibly TRBD2 on 6 matching bases. The CDR3 is 14 amino acids. The V end lost 5 bases, the J end lost 7 bases, and 18 bases lay between the germline ends. Germline V gene data show CDR1 as LNHDA and CDR2 as SQIVND (reference sequence). This CDR3 reads CASSPMDYLGEQYF. The CDR3 region has the DNA TGTGCCAGTAGTCCCATGGACTACCTGGGGGAGCAGTACTTC.

This chain joins TRBV5-1 and TRBJ2-1; D may be TRBD1 (5 bases). The CDR3 is 16 amino acids. The germline V gene has CDR1 SGHRS and CDR2 YFSETQ. Trimming pared 0 bases from V and 10 bases from J, leaving 20 bases between. CDR3 nucleotide sequence: TGCGCCAGCAGCTTGGTGGTGACAGCTTCCCCCAAAGAGCAGTTCTTC. Translated: CASSLVVTASPKEQFF. The whole variable domain, filled in from reference TRBV5-1 and TRBJ2-1, reads KAGVTQTPRYLIKTRGQQVTLSCSPISGHRSVSWYQQTPGQGLQFLFEYFSETQRNKGNFPGRFSGRQFSNSRSEMNVSTLELGDSALYLCASSLVVTASPKEQFFGPGTRLTVL.

The chain uses TRBV7-4 and TRBJ1-5, with 8 bases matching TRBD1. The CDR3 runs to 19 residues. J lost 0 bases, V lost 0 bases, and 10 bases had no gene match. CDR1 SGHVT and CDR2 SQSDAQ come from the germline V gene. DNA of the CDR3: TGTGCCAGCAGCTTAGCGGGGGGGCAGGGGGCGGGTAGCAATCAGCCCCAGCATTTT. Translation: CASSLAGGQGAGSNQPQHF.

The rearrangement joins TRBV6-6 to TRBJ2-3, with unresolved D. There are 12 residues in the CDR3. Germline values: CDR1 MNHNY, CDR2 SVGAGI (reference sequence). V gave up 4 bases and J gave up 2 bases, with 4 bases separating them. Written as DNA, the CDR3 is TGTGCCAGCAGTTTCTTCACAGATACGCAGTATTTT. This sequence encodes CASSFFTDTQYF.

The chain couples TRBV2 to TRBJ1-4, with 10 bases that match TRBD1. Losses at the gene ends were 7 bases for V and 6 bases for J; bases not matched to a gene: 5. The CDR3 has 14 amino acids. CDR1 is SNHLY, CDR2 FYNNEI, per germline. The CDR3 DNA follows: TGTGCCAGCATTCCGGACAGGGGGTATGAAAAACTGTTTTTT. Protein: CASIPDRGYEKLFF.

This sequence joins TRBV10-3 and TRBJ2-5, with D possibly matching TRBD1 (6 bases). The J call could be wrong; TRBJ2-7 is a better fit for the DNA end. The germline V gene encodes CDR1 ENHRY and CDR2 SYGVKD. This CDR3 spans 15 amino acids. In DNA form, the CDR3 reads TGTGCCATCAATGGTCCCGGGACATCCTCCTACGAGCAGTACTTC. Translated, it gives CAINGPGTSSYEQYF.

This clone was observed a handful of times. This chain joins TRBV9 and TRBJ2-2, with 11 bases matching TRBD2. Trimming cost V 4 bases and J 6 bases; bases outside gene matches: 8. Germline CDR1 is SGDLS and CDR2 is YYNGEE. The CDR3 covers 16 residues. CDR3: CASSPPSSGGAGELFF. CDR3 coding DNA: TGTGCCAGCAGCCCCCCGAGTAGCGGGGGGGCCGGGGAGCTGTTTTTT.

This clone was counted a single time. This chain joins TRBV7-8 and TRBJ2-2; tentative D call: TRBD2 (5 bases). The germline CDR1 and CDR2 sequences are SGHVS and FQNEAQ. This CDR3 is built from 16 residues. The germline V and J ends were trimmed by 1 base and 4 bases, with 13 bases remaining between them. CDR3 residues: CASSLVGGQSTGELFF. The CDR3 DNA is TGTGCCAGCAGCTTAGTAGGCGGGCAGAGCACCGGGGAGCTGTTTTTT.

The chain carries TRBV4-3 and TRBJ1-2; D remains ambiguous. Germline V gene lookup returns CDR1 LGHNA and CDR2 YSLEER. This CDR3 comprises 14 residues. V lost 4 bases and J lost 5, with 14 bases in between. The CDR3 sequence is CASSPDASVYGYTF. In DNA, the CDR3 is TGCGCCAGCAGCCCAGACGCGAGCGTATATGGCTACACCTTC.

V usage is TRBV7-2 and J usage is TRBJ2-3, with no clear D. The CDR3 totals 10 residues. Trimming stripped 8 bases from V and 7 bases from J, with 7 bases between. The germline V gene encodes CDR1 SGHTA and CDR2 FQGNSA. The CDR3 DNA reads as TGTGCCAGCCACTTCTATACGCAGTATTTT. Translation gives CASHFYTQYF.

The chain employs TRBV9 and TRBJ1-1; D might be TRBD1 (6 bases). V lost 3 bases and J 5 bases, leaving 8 bases between the germline ends. The germline V gene encodes CDR1 SGDLS and CDR2 YYNGEE. The CDR3 spans 12 residues. CDR3 region: CASSEGQTEAFF. DNA of the CDR3: TGTGCCAGCAGCGAAGGACAGACTGAAGCTTTCTTT. Full variable domain (remainder filled in from reference TRBV9 and TRBJ1-1): DSGVTQTPKHLITATGQRVTLRCSPRSGDLSVYWYQQSLDQGLQFLIQYYNGEERAKGNILERFSAQQFPDLHSELNLSSLELGDSALYFCASSEGQTEAFFGQGTRLTVV.

This clone was seen just once. CDR3 in amino acids: CASSGDNQIYGYTF. The CDR3 coding sequence is TGTGCCAGTAGTGGAGATAACCAGATCTATGGCTACACCTTC. The J gene is TRBJ1-2, the V gene TRBV19, with unresolved D. Germline V gene sequence: CDR1 LNHDA, CDR2 SQIVND (reference sequence). V was pared by 5 bases and J by 4 bases, with 14 bases between. The CDR3 covers 14 residues. The whole variable domain, filled in from reference TRBV19 and TRBJ1-2, reads DGGITQSPKYLFRKEGQNVTLSCEQNLNHDAMYWYRQDPGQGLRLIYYSQIVNDFQKGDIAEGYSVSREKKESFPLTVTSAQKNPTAFYLCASSGDNQIYGYTFGSGTRLTVV.

CDR3: CASSPGWGADTQYF. The CDR3 DNA reads as TGTGCCAGCAGCCCCGGATGGGGGGCAGATACGCAGTATTTT. The chain joins TRBV11-3 to TRBJ2-3; maybe TRBD2 (6 bases). Germline CDR1 SGHNT, CDR2 YENEEA. With 5 bases removed from V and 4 bases from J, the gap between germline ends came to 13 bases. The CDR3 contains 14 residues.

The chain joins TRBV5-1 to TRBJ2-7, with 7 bases that match TRBD2. The CDR3 sequence is 15 residues long. V shed 0 bases and J 0 bases; nucleotides not matched to a gene: 3. Per the germline V gene, CDR1 is SGHRS and CDR2 is YFSETQ. Here the CDR3 DNA reads TGCGCCAGCAGCTTGGCCGGGAGGAGCTCCTACGAGCAGTACTTC. Amino acids: CASSLAGRSSYEQYF. Drawing the rest from reference TRBV5-1 and TRBJ2-7, the complete variable domain is KAGVTQTPRYLIKTRGQQVTLSCSPISGHRSVSWYQQTPGQGLQFLFEYFSETQRNKGNFPGRFSGRQFSNSRSEMNVSTLELGDSALYLCASSLAGRSSYEQYFGPGTRLTVT.

This chain links TRBV7-9 with TRBJ1-5; 9 bases align to TRBD1. Germline V gene lookup returns CDR1 SEHNR and CDR2 FQNEAQ (reference sequence). V gave up 10 bases and J gave up 3 bases; unmatched junction bases: 4. The CDR3 extends over 13 amino acids. CDR3 in DNA: TGTGCCATCCGGGACAGGGACAATCAGCCCCAGCATTTT. It encodes CAIRDRDNQPQHF.